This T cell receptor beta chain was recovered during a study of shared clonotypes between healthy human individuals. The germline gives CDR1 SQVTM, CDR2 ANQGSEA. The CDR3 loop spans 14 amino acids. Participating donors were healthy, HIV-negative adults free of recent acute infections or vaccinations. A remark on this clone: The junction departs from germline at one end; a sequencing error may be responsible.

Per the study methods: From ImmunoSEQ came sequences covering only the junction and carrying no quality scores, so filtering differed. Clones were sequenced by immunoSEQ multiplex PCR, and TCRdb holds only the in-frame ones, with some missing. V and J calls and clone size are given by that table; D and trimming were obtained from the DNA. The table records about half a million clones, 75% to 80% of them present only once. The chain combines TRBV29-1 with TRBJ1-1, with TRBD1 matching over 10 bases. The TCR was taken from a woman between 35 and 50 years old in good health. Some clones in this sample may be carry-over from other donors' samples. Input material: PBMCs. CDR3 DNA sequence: TGCAGCGTTGCCCGGACAGGGGGGAACACTGAAGCTTTCTTC. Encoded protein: CSVARTGGNTEAFF.